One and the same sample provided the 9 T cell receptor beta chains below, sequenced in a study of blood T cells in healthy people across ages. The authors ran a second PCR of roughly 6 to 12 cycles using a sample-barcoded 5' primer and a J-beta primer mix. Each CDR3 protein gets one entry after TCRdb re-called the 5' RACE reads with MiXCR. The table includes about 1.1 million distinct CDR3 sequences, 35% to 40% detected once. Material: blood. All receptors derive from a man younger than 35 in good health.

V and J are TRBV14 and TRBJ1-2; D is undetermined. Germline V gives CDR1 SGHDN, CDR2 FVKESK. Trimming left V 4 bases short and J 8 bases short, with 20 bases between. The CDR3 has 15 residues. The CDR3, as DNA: TGTGCCAGCAGCCCTCTATTGACAAAGCCGTCGGGCTACACCTTC. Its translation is CASSPLLTKPSGYTF.

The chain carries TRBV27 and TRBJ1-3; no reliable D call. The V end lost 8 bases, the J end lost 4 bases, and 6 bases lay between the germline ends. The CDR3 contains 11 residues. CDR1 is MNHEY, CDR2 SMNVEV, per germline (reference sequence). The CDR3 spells CASVVGNTIYF. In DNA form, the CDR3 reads TGTGCCAGCGTAGTCGGAAACACCATATATTTT.

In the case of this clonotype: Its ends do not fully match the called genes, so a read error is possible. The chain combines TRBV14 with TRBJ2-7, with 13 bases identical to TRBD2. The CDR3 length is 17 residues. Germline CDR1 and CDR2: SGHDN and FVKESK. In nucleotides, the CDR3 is TGTGCCGGCAGCCCGGGACTAGCGGGGCGGTTCTCCTACGAGCAGTACTTC. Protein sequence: CAGSPGLAGRFSYEQYF.

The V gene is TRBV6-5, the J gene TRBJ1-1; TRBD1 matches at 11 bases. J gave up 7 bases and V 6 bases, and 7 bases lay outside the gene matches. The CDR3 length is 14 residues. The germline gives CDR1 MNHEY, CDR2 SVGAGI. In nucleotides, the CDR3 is TGTGCCAGCAGCGATCCCGGGACAGGGGGTGAAGCTTTCTTT. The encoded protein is CASSDPGTGGEAFF.

The CDR3 bases are TGTGCCAGCAGTTACTCGTCCGGGGGGGCCCTCGACGATGAGCAGTTCTTC. Amino acid sequence: CASSYSSGGALDDEQFF. V usage is TRBV6-5 and J usage is TRBJ2-1; 8 nucleotides match TRBD2. This CDR3 region has 17 residues. Germline-derived CDR1 and CDR2 are MNHEY and SVGAGI. The ends lost 0 bases at V and 8 bases at J; junction bases unmatched: 12.

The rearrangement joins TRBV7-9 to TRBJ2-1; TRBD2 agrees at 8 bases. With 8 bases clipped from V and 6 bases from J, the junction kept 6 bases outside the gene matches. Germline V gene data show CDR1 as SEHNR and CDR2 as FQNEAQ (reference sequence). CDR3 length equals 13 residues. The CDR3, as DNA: TGTGCCAGCGGGGAGGGGACTAGCAATGAGCAGTTCTTC. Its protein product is CASGEGTSNEQFF.

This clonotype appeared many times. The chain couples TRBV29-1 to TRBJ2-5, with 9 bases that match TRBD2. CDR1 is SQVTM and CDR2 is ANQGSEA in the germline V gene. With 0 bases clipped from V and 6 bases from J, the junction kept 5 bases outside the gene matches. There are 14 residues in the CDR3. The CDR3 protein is CSVEEGLARQTQYF. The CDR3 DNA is TGCAGCGTTGAAGAAGGACTAGCGCGCCAGACCCAGTACTTC.

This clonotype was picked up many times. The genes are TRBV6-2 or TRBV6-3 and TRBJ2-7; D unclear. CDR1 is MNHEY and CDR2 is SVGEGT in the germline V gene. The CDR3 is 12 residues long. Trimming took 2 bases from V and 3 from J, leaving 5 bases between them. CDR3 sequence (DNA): TGTGCCAGCAGTTACACGATCTACGAGCAGTACTTC. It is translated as CASSYTIYEQYF.

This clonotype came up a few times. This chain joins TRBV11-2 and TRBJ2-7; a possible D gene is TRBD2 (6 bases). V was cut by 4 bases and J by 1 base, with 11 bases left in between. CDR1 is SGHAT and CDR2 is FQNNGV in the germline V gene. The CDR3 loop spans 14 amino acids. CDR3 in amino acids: CASSSLGGSYEQYF. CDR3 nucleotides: TGTGCCAGCAGCTCCCTTGGGGGGTCCTACGAGCAGTACTTC.